Given below is one TCR beta chain in context. The record originates from a study of blood T cell repertoires in COVID-19. Study-wide background: Spain, Italy and the United States supplied samples that represented acute and convalescent COVID-19.

Methods used by the authors: Estimated nucleated cell counts came from reference gene primer amplification. The protocol was immunoSEQ multiplex PCR, while the TCRdb copy is restricted to in-frame clones and leaves out a portion. The V and J calls and clone size are taken from that table; D and trimming were inferred from the DNA. The sample lists 210,000 or so clones, over 80% occurring once. Trimming removed 6 bases at V and 9 bases at J, with 21 bases between. CDR1 SGHTA and CDR2 FQGNSA come from the germline V gene. The length of the CDR3 is 14 residues. The rearrangement uses TRBV7-2 and TRBJ2-7; tentatively, D is TRBD1 (5 bases). This sequence originates from a human donor in a cohort sampled during active COVID-19. The sequenced material came from peripheral blood. CDR3 DNA: TGTGCCAGCAGTCCAGGACGCTCGTCAAGGGGGCAGTACTTC. Amino acids: CASSPGRSSRGQYF.